Listed below are T cell receptor beta chains from one sample, sequenced in a study of regulatory T cells in long-lasting Graves disease. MiXCR was run by TCRdb on the multiplex PCR reads, yielding one entry per CDR3 protein. The sample holds roughly 700,000 distinct CDR3 sequences, about 32% seen once. This specimen was peripheral blood mononuclear cells (PBMCs), taken when the disease was refractory, from a patient treated with antithyroid drugs. Receptor source: a female donor with Graves disease. Both conserved end residues are trimmed from each CDR3. A row's size may be missing; if present it is once, few, many or a size class.

clone_size: many; j_call: TRBJ2-7; v_call: TRBV12-3/TRBV12-4; cdr3_aa: ASSLSGTEGEQY
clone_size: few; j_call: TRBJ1-1; v_call: TRBV3-1; cdr3_aa: ASSQGVGYTEAF
clone_size: few; j_call: TRBJ1-1; v_call: TRBV10-3; cdr3_aa: AIKNAGGAMNTEAF
clone_size: few; j_call: TRBJ1-1; v_call: TRBV5-1; cdr3_aa: ASSPQGRKTEAF
clone_size: few; j_call: TRBJ1-2; v_call: TRBV28; cdr3_aa: ASSSPRQAGNYGYT
clone_size: -; j_call: TRBJ2-2; v_call: TRBV5-1; cdr3_aa: ASSLSTGGEAGELF
clone_size: -; j_call: TRBJ2-5; v_call: TRBV20-1; cdr3_aa: SASPYDQETQY
clone_size: many; j_call: TRBJ1-1; v_call: TRBV12-3/TRBV12-4; cdr3_aa: ASTPEVGWVNTEAF
clone_size: -; j_call: TRBJ2-5; v_call: TRBV19; cdr3_aa: ASSPTGQGAETQY
clone_size: few; j_call: TRBJ2-3; v_call: TRBV2; cdr3_aa: ASRATYGTDTQY
clone_size: once; j_call: TRBJ1-3; v_call: TRBV10-3; cdr3_aa: AISETDTPGNTIY
clone_size: -; j_call: TRBJ1-3; v_call: TRBV30; cdr3_aa: AWSGGGGSTIY
clone_size: -; j_call: TRBJ1-5; v_call: TRBV6-1; cdr3_aa: ASRPGDQPQH
clone_size: -; j_call: TRBJ2-2; v_call: TRBV28; cdr3_aa: ASSFRLRGRNTGELF
clone_size: many; j_call: TRBJ1-1; v_call: TRBV7-9; cdr3_aa: ASSLTGGMNTEAF
clone_size: -; j_call: TRBJ2-1; v_call: TRBV7-6; cdr3_aa: ASSLTGGKAYNEQF
clone_size: -; j_call: TRBJ1-1; v_call: TRBV9; cdr3_aa: ASSEGNLNTEAF
clone_size: -; j_call: TRBJ2-5; v_call: TRBV3-1; cdr3_aa: ASSRGSGVQETQY
clone_size: few; j_call: TRBJ1-1; v_call: TRBV7-2; cdr3_aa: ASSLVGASTEAF
clone_size: -; j_call: TRBJ2-1; v_call: TRBV14; cdr3_aa: ASSQAGTSGSSNNEQF
clone_size: -; j_call: TRBJ1-3; v_call: TRBV20-1; cdr3_aa: SASRDRAGNTIY
clone_size: -; j_call: TRBJ1-1; v_call: TRBV27; cdr3_aa: ASSPWGAATEAF
clone_size: -; j_call: TRBJ2-7; v_call: TRBV5-1; cdr3_aa: ASSSLLVPEQY
clone_size: -; j_call: TRBJ1-4; v_call: TRBV25-1; cdr3_aa: ASGDYGATNEKLF
clone_size: -; j_call: TRBJ1-1; v_call: TRBV19; cdr3_aa: ASSPRTGSEAF
clone_size: few; j_call: TRBJ1-1; v_call: TRBV12-3/TRBV12-4; cdr3_aa: ASSLGPPGAF
clone_size: few; j_call: TRBJ1-2; v_call: TRBV29-1; cdr3_aa: SVEWDDLYGYT
clone_size: many; j_call: TRBJ1-1; v_call: TRBV5-1; cdr3_aa: ASSWDSLNTEAF
clone_size: few; j_call: TRBJ1-1; v_call: TRBV6-1; cdr3_aa: ATRGGKAF
clone_size: few; j_call: TRBJ2-7; v_call: TRBV7-2; cdr3_aa: ASSYTGAHEQY
clone_size: many; j_call: TRBJ1-1; v_call: TRBV6-1; cdr3_aa: ASSELGAWAEAF
clone_size: -; j_call: TRBJ2-6; v_call: TRBV3-1; cdr3_aa: ASSQPAQGIGANVLT
clone_size: many; j_call: TRBJ2-2; v_call: TRBV7-2; cdr3_aa: ASSRRVTNTGELF
clone_size: -; j_call: TRBJ1-1; v_call: TRBV3-1; cdr3_aa: ASSQVPGQGNTEAF
clone_size: -; j_call: TRBJ1-5; v_call: TRBV6-2/TRBV6-3; cdr3_aa: ASSKQGPQQPQH
clone_size: few; j_call: TRBJ1-4; v_call: TRBV20-1; cdr3_aa: SARQHPANEKLF
clone_size: many; j_call: TRBJ1-2; v_call: TRBV28; cdr3_aa: ASNLQGSYGYT
clone_size: -; j_call: TRBJ1-1; v_call: TRBV20-1; cdr3_aa: SAESTRVLNTEAF